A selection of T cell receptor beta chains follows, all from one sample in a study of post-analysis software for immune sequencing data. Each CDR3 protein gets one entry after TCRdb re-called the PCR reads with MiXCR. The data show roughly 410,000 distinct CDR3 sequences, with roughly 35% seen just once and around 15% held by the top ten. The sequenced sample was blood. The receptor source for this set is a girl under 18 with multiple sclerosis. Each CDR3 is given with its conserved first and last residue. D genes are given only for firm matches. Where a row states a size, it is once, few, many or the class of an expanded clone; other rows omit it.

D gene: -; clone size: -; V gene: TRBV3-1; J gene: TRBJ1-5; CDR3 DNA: TGTGCCAGCAGCCGAGAATACAATCAGCCCCAGCATTTT; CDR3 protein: CASSREYNQPQHF
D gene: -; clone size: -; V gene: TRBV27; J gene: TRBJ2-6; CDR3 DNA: TGTGCCAGCAGTTTGACCCGAAGCTCTGGGGCCAACGTCCTGACTTTC; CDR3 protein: CASSLTRSSGANVLTF
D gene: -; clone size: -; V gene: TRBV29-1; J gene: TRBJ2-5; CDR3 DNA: TGCAGCGTTGGGCGGACCGGGGAGACCCAGTACTTC; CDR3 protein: CSVGRTGETQYF
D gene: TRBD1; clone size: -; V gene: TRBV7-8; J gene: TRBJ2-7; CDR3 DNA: TGTGCCAGCAGCTTAGATGGGACAGGGTGGTACGAGCAGTACTTC; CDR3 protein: CASSLDGTGWYEQYF
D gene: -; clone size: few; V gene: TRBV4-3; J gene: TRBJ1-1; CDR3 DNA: TGCGCCAGCAGCCAAGACCGATACACCTTGAACACTGAAGCTTTCTTT; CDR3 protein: CASSQDRYTLNTEAFF
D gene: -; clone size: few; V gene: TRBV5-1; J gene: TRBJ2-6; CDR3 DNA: TGCGCCAGCAGCCCGACCAGCTCTGGGGCCAACGTCCTGACTTTC; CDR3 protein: CASSPTSSGANVLTF
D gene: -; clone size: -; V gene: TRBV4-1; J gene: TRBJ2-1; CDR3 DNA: TGCGCCAGCAGCCAAATTGGACAATCAGGGAATGAGCAGTTCTTC; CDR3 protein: CASSQIGQSGNEQFF
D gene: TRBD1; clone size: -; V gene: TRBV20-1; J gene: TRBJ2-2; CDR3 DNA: TGCAGTGCTAGAGATCTTGACAGGGGGCGAGTCACCGGGGAGCTGTTTTTT; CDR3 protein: CSARDLDRGRVTGELFF
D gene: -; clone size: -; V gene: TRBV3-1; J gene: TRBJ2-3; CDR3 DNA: TGTGCCAGCAAAGAGGAGTCGGGCGCAGATACGCAGTATTTT; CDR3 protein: CASKEESGADTQYF
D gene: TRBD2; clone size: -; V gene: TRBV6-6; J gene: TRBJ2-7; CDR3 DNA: TGTGCCACCACCGGACGGGGGGGCTTCTCCTACGAGCAGTACTTC; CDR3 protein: CATTGRGGFSYEQYF
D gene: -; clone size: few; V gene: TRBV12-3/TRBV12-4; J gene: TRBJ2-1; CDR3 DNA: TGTGCCAGCAGTACTTATAGCTCCTACAATGAGCAGTTCTTC; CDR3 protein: CASSTYSSYNEQFF
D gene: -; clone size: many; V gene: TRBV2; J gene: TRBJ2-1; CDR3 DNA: TGTGCCAGCAGGAGGGAGGGGGGGTACAATGAGCAGTTCTTC; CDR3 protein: CASRREGGYNEQFF
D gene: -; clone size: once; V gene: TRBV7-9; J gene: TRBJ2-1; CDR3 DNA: TGTACCAGCAGCTTAGCTTCCGGTGGGGGAGAGCAGTTCTTC; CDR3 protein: CTSSLASGGGEQFF
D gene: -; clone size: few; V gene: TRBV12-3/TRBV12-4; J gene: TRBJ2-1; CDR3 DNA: TGTGCCAGCAGTTTATACAGCGAAGGACCCTACAATGAGCAGTTCTTC; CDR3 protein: CASSLYSEGPYNEQFF
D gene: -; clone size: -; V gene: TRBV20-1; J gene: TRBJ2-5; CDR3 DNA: TGCAGTGCGCCGTACCAAGAGACCCAGTACTTC; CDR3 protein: CSAPYQETQYF
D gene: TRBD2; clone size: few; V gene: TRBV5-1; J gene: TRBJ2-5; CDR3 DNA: TGCGCCAGCAGCTTGGGAGCGACTAGCGGCATCCGAGAGACCCAGTACTTC; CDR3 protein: CASSLGATSGIRETQYF
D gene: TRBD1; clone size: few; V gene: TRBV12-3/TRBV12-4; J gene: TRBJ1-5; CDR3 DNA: TGTGCCAGCAGTGTACACAGGGGAAGCAATCAGCCCCAGCATTTT; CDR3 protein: CASSVHRGSNQPQHF
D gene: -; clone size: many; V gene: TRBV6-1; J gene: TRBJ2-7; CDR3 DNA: TGTGCCAGCAGTCTTCTCTCGGACCCCCACGAGCAGTACTTC; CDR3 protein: CASSLLSDPHEQYF
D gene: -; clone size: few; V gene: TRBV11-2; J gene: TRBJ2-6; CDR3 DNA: TGTGCCAGCAGCTGGGTCCGGGCTGGGGCCAACGTCCTGACTTTC; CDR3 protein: CASSWVRAGANVLTF
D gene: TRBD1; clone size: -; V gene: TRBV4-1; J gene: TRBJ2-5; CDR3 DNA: TGCGCCAGCAGCCAAGATAGGACAGGGCGGGAGACCCAGTACTTC; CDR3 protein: CASSQDRTGRETQYF
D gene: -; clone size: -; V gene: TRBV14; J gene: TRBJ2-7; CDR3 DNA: TGTGCCAGCAGCCGCCAGCTCACGGGTCTTTACGAGCAGTACTTC; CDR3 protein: CASSRQLTGLYEQYF
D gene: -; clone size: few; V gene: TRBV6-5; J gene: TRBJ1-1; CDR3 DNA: TGTGCCAGCAGTTACTCGAACACACTGAACACTGAAGCTTTCTTT; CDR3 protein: CASSYSNTLNTEAFF
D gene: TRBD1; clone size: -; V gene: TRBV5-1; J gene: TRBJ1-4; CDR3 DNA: TGCGCCAGCAGCCTCGTGGCAGGGGGAGATGAAAAACTGTTTTTT; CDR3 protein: CASSLVAGGDEKLFF
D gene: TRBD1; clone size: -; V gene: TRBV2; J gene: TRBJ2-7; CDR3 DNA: TGTGCCAGCAGCGGGGGACAGGGGTCTTACGAGCAGTACTTC; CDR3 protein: CASSGGQGSYEQYF
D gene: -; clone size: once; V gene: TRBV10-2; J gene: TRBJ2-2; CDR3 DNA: TGCGCCAGCAGTGTGGCCGGGGAGCTGTTTTTT; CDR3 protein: CASSVAGELFF
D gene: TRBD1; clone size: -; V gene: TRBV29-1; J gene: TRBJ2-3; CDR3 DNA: TGCAGCGTGGGACAGGGTCCTGGGCTCACAGATACGCAGTATTTT; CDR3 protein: CSVGQGPGLTDTQYF
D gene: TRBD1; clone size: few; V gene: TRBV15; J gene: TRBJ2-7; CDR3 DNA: TGTGCCACCAGCCCATTCCTGGGACAGTCCTACGAGCAGTACTTC; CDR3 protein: CATSPFLGQSYEQYF
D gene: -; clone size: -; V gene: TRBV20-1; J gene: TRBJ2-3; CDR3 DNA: TGCAGTACTACGCTAGCTGACCTCACAGATACGCAGTATTTT; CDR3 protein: CSTTLADLTDTQYF
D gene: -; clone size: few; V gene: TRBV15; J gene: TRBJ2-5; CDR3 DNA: TGTGCCACCAGCAGACCATGGGCGGGACAGAAAGAGACCCAGTACTTC; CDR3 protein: CATSRPWAGQKETQYF
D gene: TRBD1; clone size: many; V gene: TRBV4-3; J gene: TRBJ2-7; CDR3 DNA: TGCGCCAGCAGCCAAGGGTCTCGACAGGGGATCTACGAGCAGTACTTC; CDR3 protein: CASSQGSRQGIYEQYF
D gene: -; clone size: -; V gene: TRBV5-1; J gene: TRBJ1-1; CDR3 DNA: TGCGCCAGCCACCCCCAGACAGATCGATTGGAAGCTTTCTTT; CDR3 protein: CASHPQTDRLEAFF
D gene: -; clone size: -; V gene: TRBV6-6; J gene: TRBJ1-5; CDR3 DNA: TGTGCCAGCCTATGGAGTTATAGCAATCAGCCCCAGCATTTT; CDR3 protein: CASLWSYSNQPQHF
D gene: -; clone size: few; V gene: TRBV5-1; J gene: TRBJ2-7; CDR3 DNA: TGCGCCAGCAGCTTGAATCTGGGTGGGGCTTACGAGCAGTACTTC; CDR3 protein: CASSLNLGGAYEQYF
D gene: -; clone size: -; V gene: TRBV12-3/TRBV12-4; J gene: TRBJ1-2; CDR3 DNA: TGTGCCAGCAGTTTTGAGATAAACTATGGCTACACCTTC; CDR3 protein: CASSFEINYGYTF
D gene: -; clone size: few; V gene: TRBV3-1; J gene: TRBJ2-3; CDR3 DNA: TGTGCCAGCAGCCCTTCATCCCCAGATACGCAGTATTTT; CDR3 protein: CASSPSSPDTQYF
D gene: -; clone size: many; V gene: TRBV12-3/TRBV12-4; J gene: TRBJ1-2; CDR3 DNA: TGTGCCAGCAGTCCCCAAGGGGCCCCTAACTATGGCTACACCTTC; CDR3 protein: CASSPQGAPNYGYTF
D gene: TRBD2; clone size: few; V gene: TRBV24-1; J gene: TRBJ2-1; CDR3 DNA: TGTGCCACCAGCGGACTAGCGGGGGCACGTAGCTCCTACAATGAGCAGTTCTTC; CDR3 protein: CATSGLAGARSSYNEQFF
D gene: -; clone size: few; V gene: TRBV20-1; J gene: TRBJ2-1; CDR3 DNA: TGCAGTGCTAGAGATCGAGAGGGGACGGGCGATGAGCAGTTCTTC; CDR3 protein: CSARDREGTGDEQFF
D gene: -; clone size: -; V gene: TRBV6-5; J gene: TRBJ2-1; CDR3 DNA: TGTGCCAGCCGCAGTAGTGCCCAAGAGACCCAGTTCTTC; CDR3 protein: CASRSSAQETQFF
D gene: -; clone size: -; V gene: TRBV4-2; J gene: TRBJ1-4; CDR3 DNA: TGTGCCAGCAGCCAAGCCGGGACGAGAGAAAAACTGTTTTTT; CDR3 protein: CASSQAGTREKLFF
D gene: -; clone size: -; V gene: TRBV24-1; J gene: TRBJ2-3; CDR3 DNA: TGTGCCACCAGTGAAGGGACCGAAGATACGCAGTATTTT; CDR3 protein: CATSEGTEDTQYF
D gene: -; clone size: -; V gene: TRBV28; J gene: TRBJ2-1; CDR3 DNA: TGTGCCAGCAAAGAGAGGATCAGCTCCTACAATGAGCAGTTCTTC; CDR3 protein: CASKERISSYNEQFF
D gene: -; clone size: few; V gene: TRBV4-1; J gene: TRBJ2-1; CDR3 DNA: TGCGCCAGCAGCCAAAGGGTGGGGGCACCTGCCCCCTACAATGAGCAGTTCTTC; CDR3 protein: CASSQRVGAPAPYNEQFF
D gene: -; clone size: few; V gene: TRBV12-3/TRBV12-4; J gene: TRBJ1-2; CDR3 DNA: TGTGCCAGCAGCTTATACAGCTACTATGGCTACACCTTC; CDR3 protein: CASSLYSYYGYTF
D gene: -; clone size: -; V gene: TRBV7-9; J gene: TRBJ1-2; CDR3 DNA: TGTGCCAGCAGCACCCGGACAGAAATCTGCTATGGCTACACCTTC; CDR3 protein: CASSTRTEICYGYTF
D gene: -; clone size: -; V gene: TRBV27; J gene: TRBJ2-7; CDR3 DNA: TGTGCCAGCAGTCTTCGGGCAGCCTACGAGCAGTACTTC; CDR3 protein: CASSLRAAYEQYF
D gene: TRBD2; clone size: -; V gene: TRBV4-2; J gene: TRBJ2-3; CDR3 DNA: TGTGCCGGCACCTCTAGCGGGGGGGCCTCAGATACGCAGTATTTT; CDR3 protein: CAGTSSGGASDTQYF
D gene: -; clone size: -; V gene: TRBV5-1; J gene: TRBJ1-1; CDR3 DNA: TGCGCCAGCAGCTTGTCCGAATCGGACCTTACCTATGAAGCTTTCTTT; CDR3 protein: CASSLSESDLTYEAFF
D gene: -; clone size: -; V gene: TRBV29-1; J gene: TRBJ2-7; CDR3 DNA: TGCAGCGTTGTCCCGGACACCTACGAGCAGTACTTC; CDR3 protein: CSVVPDTYEQYF
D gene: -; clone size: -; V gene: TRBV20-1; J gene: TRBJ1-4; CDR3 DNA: TGCAGTGCCGCGGGTCCAAATGAAAAACTGTTTTTT; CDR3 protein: CSAAGPNEKLFF
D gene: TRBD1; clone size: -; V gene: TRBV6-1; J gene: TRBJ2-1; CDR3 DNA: TGTGCCAGCAGATGGGGACAGTACAATGAGCAGTTCTTC; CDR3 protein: CASRWGQYNEQFF
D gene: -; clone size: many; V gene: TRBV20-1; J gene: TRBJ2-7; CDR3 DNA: TGCAGTGCTAGCCCTGTAGCTTTCTCCTACGAGCAGTACTTC; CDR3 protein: CSASPVAFSYEQYF